The 22 T cell receptor beta chains in this list originate from one sample, sequenced in a study of blood T cells in healthy people across ages. Using a J-beta primer mix together with a sample-barcoded 5' primer, a second PCR was run for roughly 6 to 12 cycles. TCRdb itself ran the 5' RACE reads through MiXCR, one entry per CDR3 protein. The sample lists 700,000 to 850,000 distinct CDR3 sequences, about 53% occurring once. The source material was blood. The receptors derive from an elderly man in good health.

This chain joins TRBV11-2 and TRBJ2-5; 9 bases fit TRBD2. V dropped 1 base and J dropped 2; count of bases not matched to a gene: 8. The CDR3 loop spans 17 amino acids. CDR1 and CDR2 (germline): SGHAT, FQNNGV. CDR3 in DNA: TGTGCCAGCAGCTTAGTCCTCACTAGCGGGTCACAAGAGACCCAGTACTTC. Encoded protein: CASSLVLTSGSQETQYF.

The rearrangement joins TRBV2 to TRBJ2-3; a weak D match, TRBD2 (5 bases). V lost 6 bases, J lost 14 bases, and 24 bases lay in between. Germline lookup yields CDR1 SNHLY and CDR2 FYNNEI. This CDR3 is built from 14 residues. CDR3 sequence: CASSQRPATGYAYF. CDR3 sequence (DNA): TGTGCCAGCAGCCAACGTCCGGCGACGGGATACGCGTATTTT.

The gene calls are TRBV7-9 and TRBJ2-1, with D maybe TRBD1 (6 bases). Between the trimmed V and J ends, which lost 3 bases and 4 bases, there was a span of 16 bases. This CDR3 comprises 16 residues. The germline V gene encodes CDR1 SEHNR and CDR2 FQNEAQ (reference sequence). The CDR3 reads CASSFGVRGAYNEQFF. In DNA form, the CDR3 reads TGTGCCAGCAGCTTTGGGGTCAGGGGTGCGTACAATGAGCAGTTCTTC.

The CDR3 coding sequence is TGTGCCAGCAGCCTGGACAGGGTCTCGTACGAGCAGTACTTC. Residues: CASSLDRVSYEQYF. This rearrangement joins TRBV7-2 to TRBJ2-7; TRBD1 agrees at 8 bases. The germline V gene encodes CDR1 SGHTA and CDR2 FQGNSA. The CDR3 extends over 14 amino acids. V shed 5 bases and J 4 bases; nucleotides not matched to a gene: 7.

The chain joins TRBV6-5 to TRBJ2-5, with D maybe TRBD1 (6 bases). The J call is doubtful: the DNA matches TRBJ2-7 better. CDR3 length: 15 residues. Germline CDR1 is MNHEY and CDR2 is SVGAGI. CDR3 bases: TGTGCCAGCAGCCCCGGGACACCGTCCGTTTACGAGCAGTACTTC. It translates to CASSPGTPSVYEQYF.

This clonotype was seen only a few times. The chain joins TRBV5-1 to TRBJ1-6, with 7 bases that match TRBD1. The CDR3 length is 14 residues. The germline CDR1 and CDR2 sequences are SGHRS and YFSETQ. V shed 4 bases and J 7 bases; nucleotides not matched to a gene: 5. CDR3 amino acids: CASSPEGANSPLHF. Here the CDR3 DNA reads TGCGCCAGCAGCCCTGAGGGGGCGAATTCACCCCTCCACTTT.

The V call is TRBV20-1, the J call TRBJ1-4; D perhaps matches TRBD1 (6 bases). Germline CDR1 is DFQATT and CDR2 is SNEGSKA (reference sequence). The CDR3 runs to 12 residues. The CDR3 here is CSGIEGDEKLFF. DNA of the CDR3: TGCAGCGGCATAGAGGGGGATGAAAAACTGTTTTTT.

This clonotype has a handful of counts. This chain joins TRBV7-6 and TRBJ2-7; TRBD2 matches at 7 bases. The DNA end lines up better with TRBJ2-5; the J call may be wrong. The CDR3 loop spans 15 amino acids. The germline V gene encodes CDR1 SGHVS and CDR2 FNYEAQ. CDR3 nucleotide sequence: TGTGCCAGCACAATGGCGGGAGATAGTGACGAGACCCAGTACTTC. It yields the protein CASTMAGDSDETQYF.

This rearrangement joins TRBV6-1 to TRBJ2-4; TRBD2 matches 14 bases. V lost 0 bases, J lost 9 bases, and 1 base stayed unmatched. Germline V lookup: CDR1 MNHNS, CDR2 SASEGT. This CDR3 is built from 15 residues. The CDR3 DNA reads as TGTGCCAGCAGTGAAGCAGGACTAGCGGGGGGCATTCAGTACTTC. Protein sequence: CASSEAGLAGGIQYF.

The rearrangement links TRBV29-1 to TRBJ2-1; TRBD2 matches 10 bases. The CDR3 extends over 15 amino acids. Germline trimming cut 0 bases from V and 3 bases from J; bases unmatched to any gene: 2. Germline V gene data show CDR1 as SQVTM and CDR2 as ANQGSEA. CDR3 sequence (DNA): TGCAGCGTTGAAGATACTAGCGGGATCTACAATGAGCAGTTCTTC. Its protein product is CSVEDTSGIYNEQFF.

The chain joins TRBV2 to TRBJ2-1; 14 positions match TRBD2. CDR3 length: 17 amino acids. Germline V CDR1 and CDR2: SNHLY, FYNNEI. V lost 3 bases and J lost 7; bases outside the gene matches: 8. The CDR3 loop reads CASSDLGTSGSRNEQFF. The CDR3 bases are TGTGCCAGCAGTGACTTGGGGACTAGCGGGAGTCGGAATGAGCAGTTCTTC.

In the case of this clonotype: This may stem from a read error, because a much larger clone lies one nucleotide away. The J gene is TRBJ2-4, the V gene TRBV5-1, with D possibly being TRBD1 or TRBD2 (5 bases each). Looked up from germline, CDR1 is SGHRS and CDR2 is YFSETQ. This CDR3 region has 16 residues. Trimming took off 2 bases at V and 13 bases at J, with 25 bases between the two ends. Written as DNA, the CDR3 is TGCGCCAGCAGCTTACTTGGGGGTTATTCCGGCAATGAGCAGTACTTC. Residues: CASSLLGGYSGNEQYF.

This chain connects TRBV20-1 to TRBJ2-4; possible D gene TRBD2, 5 bases. The last part of the DNA fits TRBJ2-7 better; the J call may be wrong. The CDR3 consists of 15 residues. Per germline, CDR1 DFQATT and CDR2 SNEGSKA (reference sequence). The CDR3 DNA is TGCAGTGCTAGAGTGTTGGACTTTGGGCCCTACGAGCAGTACTTC. This encodes CSARVLDFGPYEQYF.

The chain is built from TRBV30 and TRBJ2-5; D remains unclear. TRBJ2-7 matches the DNA end more closely, so the J call is doubtful. Germline V gives CDR1 GTSNPN, CDR2 SVGIG (reference sequence). The CDR3 covers 14 residues. DNA for the CDR3: TGTGCCTGGAGTATACGGAGCACCGCCTACGAGCAGTACTTC. Its protein product is CAWSIRSTAYEQYF.

This clonotype was observed many times. The chain joins TRBV18 to TRBJ1-2; D unclear. Germline lookup yields CDR1 KGHSH and CDR2 LQKENI. Trimming took 2 bases from V and 6 from J, leaving 16 bases between them. The CDR3 is 15 residues long. The CDR3 is CASSPGLREPDGYTF. As DNA, the CDR3 is TGTGCCAGCTCACCAGGGCTGAGAGAGCCGGATGGCTACACCTTC. Using reference TRBV18 and TRBJ1-2 for the parts outside the CDR3, the full variable domain is NAGVMQNPRHLVRRRGQEARLRCSPMKGHSHVYWYRQLPEEGLKFMVYLQKENIIDESGMPKERFSAEFPKEGPSILRIQQVVRGDSAAYFCASSPGLREPDGYTFGSGTRLTVV.

The chain recombines TRBV20-1 with TRBJ2-3; D is perhaps TRBD2 (7 bases). CDR1 is DFQATT and CDR2 is SNEGSKA in the germline V gene (reference sequence). The CDR3 is 14 residues long. Trimming stripped 2 bases from V and 4 bases from J, with 13 bases between. The CDR3 coding sequence is TGCAGTGCTAGATCCCAGGGGAGGGCAGATACGCAGTATTTT. It specifies CSARSQGRADTQYF.

This chain uses TRBV5-6 with TRBJ2-1; D possibly matches TRBD1 or TRBD2 (5 bases each). Germline-derived CDR1 and CDR2 are SGHDT and YYEEEE. Trimming removed 0 bases at V and 7 bases at J, with 14 bases between. The CDR3 is 15 amino acids. CDR3 nucleotides: TGTGCCAGCAGCTTGGGCCGGTTGGGGGTGAATGAGCAGTTCTTC. This translates into CASSLGRLGVNEQFF.

The chain carries TRBV4-1 and TRBJ1-1; possible D gene TRBD1, 6 bases. V lost 1 base to trimming and J lost 5 bases, with 11 bases between them. The CDR3 totals 14 residues. Germline CDR1 reads MGHRA; CDR2 reads YSYEKL. CDR3 DNA sequence: TGCGCCAGCAGCCAAGGGTGGAGGGGGACTGAAGCTTTCTTT. This gives the protein CASSQGWRGTEAFF.

The J gene is TRBJ2-5, the V gene TRBV10-3; maybe TRBD1 (6 bases). The length of the CDR3 is 14 residues. V was trimmed by 6 bases and J by 3 bases, leaving 14 bases between them. CDR1 and CDR2 (germline): ENHRY, SYGVKD. The CDR3 here is CAISPGRGKETQYF. CDR3 in DNA: TGTGCCATCAGCCCCGGCAGGGGTAAAGAGACCCAGTACTTC.

This clonotype was picked up one time. The chain uses TRBV4-3 and TRBJ2-1; D is undetermined. This CDR3 is built from 14 residues. Between the trimmed V and J ends, which lost 3 bases and 4 bases, there was a span of 10 bases. Germline V lookup: CDR1 LGHNA, CDR2 YSLEER. CDR3 DNA: TGCGCCAGCAGCCAGGAGAGCCTATACAATGAGCAGTTCTTC. Its protein is CASSQESLYNEQFF.

This clonotype was seen a few times. The chain links TRBV29-1 to TRBJ1-1, with 8 bases identical to TRBD1. V lost 4 bases to trimming and J lost 3 bases; unmatched junction nucleotides: 1. The CDR3 is made up of 12 amino acids. CDR1 is SQVTM and CDR2 is ANQGSEA in the germline V gene. The CDR3 DNA sequence: TGCAGCGTTGGACAGGGGCACACTGAAGCTTTCTTT. Residues: CSVGQGHTEAFF.

The V gene is TRBV20-1, the J gene TRBJ2-7; tentatively, D is TRBD1 (6 bases). CDR1 and CDR2 (germline): DFQATT, SNEGSKA (reference sequence). This CDR3 is built from 13 residues. V dropped 5 bases and J dropped 5 bases, with 16 bases sitting between them. CDR3 in DNA: TGCAGTGCTGGCGGCAGGGGAGCCGACGAGCAGTACTTC. It translates to CSAGGRGADEQYF.